This T cell receptor beta chain was recorded in a study of Tregs in tolerant kidney transplant recipients (dated by TCRdb to the late 2010s). In the study overall: Additional Treg samples were obtained from an approximately three-day mixed lymphocyte reaction with belatacept, with some samples followed by a roughly five-day donor restimulation, before recipient CD4+CD25+CD127- cells were sorted. Antibodies distinguished recipient from donor cells when sorting primary belatacept mixed lymphocyte reaction cultures. Before combined kidney and bone marrow transplantation, this study identified donor-specific regulatory T cells using TCRbeta sequencing and then followed those same cells after transplant. TCRbeta repertoire sequencing was used in a few healthy controls to compare several ways of expanding Tregs specific for an allogeneic donor.

For TCRbeta CDR3 sequencing, genomic DNA from the sorted cells was extracted using the QIAGEN DNeasy Blood and Tissue Kit. High-throughput TCRbeta CDR3 sequencing, including PCR amplification with bias correction and internal controls, was performed commercially through immunoSEQ. Concerning the study's data processing: A unique productive TCRbeta sequence was defined by the CDR3 nucleotide sequence when primers matched, and otherwise by the CDR3 amino acid sequence together with the Vbeta and Jbeta genes. Sequences were defined as donor-reactive when expanded at least 5-fold in CFSE-low cells versus unstimulated cells and present at a frequency of at least 0.01% in CFSE-low cells. Repertoire divergence was quantified by Jensen-Shannon divergence using the top 100 TCRbeta sequences ranked by frequency. When a sample had multiple sequencing runs, each run was corrected for sorting error separately and the runs were then pooled. This immuneACCESS table, as held by TCRdb, lists in-frame sequences with V and J called but not all clones. Of the missing ones, under half trace to an unresolved V gene in checked studies; the others have no known cause. The V and J calls and clone size were taken over from that table, and D and trimming were inferred from the DNA. The table for this sample lists just over 30,000 clones; about four fifths of them were counted only once. The ten largest account for approximately 2.2% of the sample.

Blood from healthy controls was obtained either as purchased buffy coats or from healthy volunteers. Healthy control blood was processed by Ficoll density gradient to PBMCs and cryopreserved; patient PBMCs were collected before and after transplant. Turning to this clone: Its binding antigen is unknown. It has no much larger one-base neighbor in the sample; base qualities were not kept.

Beyond this particular receptor, the publication reports: Biological reproducibility was not directly assessed, although technical replication error appeared to be minimal. The most biologically relevant and donor-specific TCRbeta repertoire appeared to be identified by expanding Tregs with activated donor B cells. The study was limited by small patient numbers, and the findings need validation in larger populations and under other immunosuppression protocols.

Clipping removes 5 bases from V and 1 base from J, with 5 as the unmatched junction base count. The CDR3 spans 15 residues, from the cysteine through the phenylalanine. CDR3 DNA is the only sequence kept; it has 45 bases, read in frame from the first base. The germline V gene supplies CDR1 SGHTA and CDR2 FQGTGA. The sample consisted of Tregs from blood cultured with allogeneic cells. This sequence originates from a human donor in good health. The V and J segments used are TRBV7-3 and TRBJ1-1; 9 bases in the middle match TRBD1. The base sequence is TGTGCCAGCAGCCTCGGACAGGGGAAGAACACTGAAGCTTTCTTT. Its translation is CASSLGQGKNTEAFF.